The 14 T cell receptor beta chains reported below all come from one sample, sequenced in a study. TCRdb ran MiXCR on the RT-PCR reads and lists one entry per CDR3 protein. Of hundreds of thousands of distinct CDR3 sequences in the sample, approximately 14% were seen once. Sequenced input: memory CD4+ T cells from blood. These receptors came from a female donor in good health, serving as a healthy control.

A few counts support this clonotype. This rearrangement joins TRBV29-1 to TRBJ1-1; D perhaps matches TRBD1 (6 bases). Germline V lookup: CDR1 SQVTM, CDR2 ANQGSEA. The V end was cut by 6 bases, the J end by 7 bases, with 24 bases between. This CDR3 has 15 amino acids. CDR3 nucleotide sequence: TGCAGCGTGGGGGGGGAGAACGGGGGGCATGGTGAAGCTTTCTTT. Amino acid sequence: CSVGGENGGHGEAFF.

The table lists this clonotype with a few counts. The chain recombines TRBV20-1 with TRBJ1-1; a possible D gene is TRBD1 (6 bases). Trimming removed 3 bases from V and 0 bases from J, with 11 bases in between. The CDR3 totals 14 residues. From germline, CDR1 is DFQATT and CDR2 SNEGSKA (reference sequence). This CDR3 reads CSASPAGVNTEAFF. CDR3 bases: TGCAGTGCTAGCCCGGCAGGGGTGAACACTGAAGCTTTCTTT.

This clonotype came up a few times. The gene calls are TRBV11-2 and TRBJ1-1; D perhaps matches TRBD1 (6 bases). This CDR3 has 13 amino acids. V lost 5 bases and J 6 bases, leaving 13 bases between the germline ends. The germline CDR1 and CDR2 sequences are SGHAT and FQNNGV. In nucleotides, the CDR3 is TGTGCCAGCAGCAATGACAGGACCGCTGAAGCTTTCTTT. As protein: CASSNDRTAEAFF.

V gene TRBV28 combines with J gene TRBJ2-4; no reliable D call. From germline, CDR1 is MDHEN and CDR2 SYDVKM. There are 15 residues in the CDR3. Trimming took off 5 bases at V and 7 bases at J, with 18 bases between the two ends. CDR3 nucleotide sequence: TGTGCCAGCAGTATACTAACGCCCGGGCGGAACATTCAGTACTTC. Its protein is CASSILTPGRNIQYF.

The V call is TRBV6-5, the J call TRBJ1-1; 8 bases map to TRBD1. This CDR3 comprises 14 residues. V gave up 10 bases and J gave up 2 bases; unmatched junction bases: 9. Germline V CDR1 and CDR2: MNHEY, SVGAGI. In nucleotides, the CDR3 is TGTGCCATCAACACCGGGACAGGTAACACTGAAGCTTTCTTT. Residues: CAINTGTGNTEAFF.

There are a few counts of this clonotype. The chain couples TRBV27 to TRBJ1-2; D is uncertain. Deletions cut 3 bases from V and 3 bases from J, with 8 bases between. The CDR3 spans 13 residues. Germline V lookup: CDR1 MNHEY, CDR2 SMNVEV (reference sequence). The CDR3 region is CASSLSGHYGYTF. In nucleotides, the CDR3 is TGTGCCAGCAGTTTGTCAGGCCACTATGGCTACACCTTC.

This chain links TRBV3-1 with TRBJ2-7; D tentatively fits TRBD1 or TRBD2 (5 bases each). V lost 6 bases and J 3 bases, leaving 18 bases between the germline ends. Germline V gives CDR1 LGHDT, CDR2 YNNKEL (reference sequence). This CDR3 is 15 amino acids long. The chain's CDR3 is CASRQSRDRDYEQYF. CDR3 DNA: TGTGCCAGCAGACAAAGCCGGGACCGGGACTACGAGCAGTACTTC.

The sample holds a few counts of this clonotype. The chain combines TRBV18 with TRBJ2-7; TRBD1 agrees at 7 bases. In germline, CDR1 is KGHSH, CDR2 LQKENI. The CDR3 sequence is 14 residues long. The V and J ends lost 3 bases and 4 bases, in that order; junction bases with no gene match: 6. CDR3 sequence reads: CASSPLGQDYEQYF. CDR3 bases: TGTGCCAGCTCACCCCTCGGACAGGATTACGAGCAGTACTTC.

This clonotype was found a few times. V gene TRBV6-5 combines with J gene TRBJ2-7, with no clear D. Germline CDR1 reads MNHEY; CDR2 reads SVGAGI. V shed 6 bases and J shed 6 bases, with 9 bases lying between them. This CDR3 region has 11 residues. CDR3 region: CASSKIGEQYF. The CDR3 coding sequence is TGTGCCAGCAGCAAAATTGGCGAGCAGTACTTC.

In this sample, this clonotype turned up many times. The rearrangement links TRBV29-1 to TRBJ1-1, with a possible D match to TRBD1 (6 bases). This CDR3 spans 13 amino acids. Deletions cut 7 bases from V and 8 bases from J, with 20 bases between. Germline values: CDR1 SQVTM, CDR2 ANQGSEA. CDR3: CSGGPTGWGEAFF. The CDR3 region has the DNA TGCAGCGGAGGGCCGACAGGCTGGGGCGAAGCTTTCTTT.

This clonotype came up many times. The chain recombines TRBV6-5 with TRBJ2-7; 7 bases align to TRBD2. The CDR3 consists of 15 residues. Germline lookup yields CDR1 MNHEY and CDR2 SVGAGI. J was trimmed by 1 base and V by 6 bases; bases with no gene match: 9. The CDR3 coding sequence is TGTGCCAGCAGAAGGGAGGGCCTCCCTTCCTACGAGCAGTACTTC. Its translation: CASRREGLPSYEQYF.

This clonotype was counted at least ten times. This sequence joins TRBV5-1 and TRBJ2-3; 7 bases are shared with TRBD1. V was pared by 4 bases and J by 2 bases, with 7 bases of the junction left unmatched. The CDR3 has 15 amino acids. Germline CDR1 is SGHRS and CDR2 is YFSETQ. In nucleotides, the CDR3 is TGCGCCAGCAGCCCCCGGGACAGACTCACAGATACGCAGTATTTT. This gives the protein CASSPRDRLTDTQYF. Full variable domain (missing parts from reference TRBV5-1 and TRBJ2-3): KAGVTQTPRYLIKTRGQQVTLSCSPISGHRSVSWYQQTPGQGLQFLFEYFSETQRNKGNFPGRFSGRQFSNSRSEMNVSTLELGDSALYLCASSPRDRLTDTQYFGPGTRLTVL.

This clonotype showed up many times. This rearrangement joins TRBV12-3 or TRBV12-4 to TRBJ2-5; tentative D call: TRBD1 (6 bases). The CDR3 has 15 residues. V shed 4 bases and J shed 2 bases, with 14 bases lying between them. CDR3 DNA sequence: TGTGCCAGCAGTTCCACAACGGACAGACAAGAGACCCAGTACTTC. Translated, it gives CASSSTTDRQETQYF.

This clonotype was detected ten times or more. This sequence joins TRBV28 and TRBJ2-1; D remains unclear. The CDR3 runs to 15 residues. Looked up from germline, CDR1 is MDHEN and CDR2 is SYDVKM. Between the trimmed V and J ends, which lost 4 bases and 1 base, there was a span of 11 bases. The CDR3, as DNA: TGTGCCAGCAGTTCTCTTGGGCGGTCCTACAATGAGCAGTTCTTC. It specifies CASSSLGRSYNEQFF. The whole variable domain, remainder taken from reference TRBV28 and TRBJ2-1, is DVKVTQSSRYLVKRTGEKVFLECVQDMDHENMFWYRQDPGLGLRLIYFSYDVKMKEKGDIPEGYSVSREKKERFSLILESASTNQTSMYLCASSSLGRSYNEQFFGPGTRLTVL.